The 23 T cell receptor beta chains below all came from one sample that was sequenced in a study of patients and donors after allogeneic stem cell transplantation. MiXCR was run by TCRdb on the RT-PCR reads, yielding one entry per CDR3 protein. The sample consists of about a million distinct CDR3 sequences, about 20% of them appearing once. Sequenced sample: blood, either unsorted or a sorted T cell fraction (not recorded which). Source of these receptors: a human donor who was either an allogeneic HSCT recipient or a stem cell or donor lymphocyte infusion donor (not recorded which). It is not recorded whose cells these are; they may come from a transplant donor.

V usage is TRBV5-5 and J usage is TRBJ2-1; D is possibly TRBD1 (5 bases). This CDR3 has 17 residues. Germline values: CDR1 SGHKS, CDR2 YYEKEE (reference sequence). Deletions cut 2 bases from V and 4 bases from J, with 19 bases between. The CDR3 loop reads CASSLVPADNRYNEQFF. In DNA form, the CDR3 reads TGTGCCAGCAGCTTAGTTCCTGCGGACAACCGTTACAATGAGCAGTTCTTC. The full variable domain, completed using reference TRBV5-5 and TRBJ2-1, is DAGVTQSPTHLIKTRGQQVTLRCSPISGHKSVSWYQQVLGQGPQFIFQYYEKEERGRGNFPDRFSARQFPNYSSELNVNALLLGDSALYLCASSLVPADNRYNEQFFGPGTRLTVL.

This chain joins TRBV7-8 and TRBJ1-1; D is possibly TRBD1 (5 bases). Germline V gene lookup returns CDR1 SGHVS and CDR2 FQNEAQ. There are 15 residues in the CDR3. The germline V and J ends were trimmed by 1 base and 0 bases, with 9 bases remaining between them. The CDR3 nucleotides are TGTGCCAGCAGCTTAGGAGGGGCCATGAACACTGAAGCTTTCTTT. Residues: CASSLGGAMNTEAFF. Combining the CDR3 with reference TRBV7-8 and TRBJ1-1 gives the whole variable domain GAGVSQSPRYKVAKRGQDVALRCDPISGHVSLFWYQQALGQGPEFLTYFQNEAQLDKSGLPSDRFFAERPEGSVSTLKIQRTQQEDSAVYLCASSLGGAMNTEAFFGQGTRLTVV.

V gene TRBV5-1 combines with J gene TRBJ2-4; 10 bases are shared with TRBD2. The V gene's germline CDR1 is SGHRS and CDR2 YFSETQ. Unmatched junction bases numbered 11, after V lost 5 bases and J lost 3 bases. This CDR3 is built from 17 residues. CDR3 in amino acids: CASRRLAGDELKNIQYF. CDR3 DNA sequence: TGCGCCAGCAGACGGCTAGCGGGGGACGAACTCAAAAACATTCAGTACTTC.

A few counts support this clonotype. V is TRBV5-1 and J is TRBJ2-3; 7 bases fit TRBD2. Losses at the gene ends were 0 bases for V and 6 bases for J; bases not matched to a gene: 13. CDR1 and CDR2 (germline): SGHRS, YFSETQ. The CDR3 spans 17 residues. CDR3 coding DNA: TGCGCCAGCAGCTTGGCGCCTAGCGGAGAACTGGGGGATACGCAGTATTTT. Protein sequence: CASSLAPSGELGDTQYF.

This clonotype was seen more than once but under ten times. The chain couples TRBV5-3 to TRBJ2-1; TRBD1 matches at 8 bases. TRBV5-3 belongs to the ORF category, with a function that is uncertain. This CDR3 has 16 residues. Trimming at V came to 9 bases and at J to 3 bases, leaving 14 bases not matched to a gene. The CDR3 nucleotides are TGTGCCACCCAAAGACCTGACAGGGGATACTACAATGAGCAGTTCTTC. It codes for CATQRPDRGYYNEQFF.

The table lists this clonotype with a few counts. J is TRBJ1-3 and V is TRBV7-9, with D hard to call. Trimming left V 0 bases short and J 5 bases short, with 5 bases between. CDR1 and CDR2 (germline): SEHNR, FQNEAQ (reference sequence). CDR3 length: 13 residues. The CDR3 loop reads CASSLASRNTIYF. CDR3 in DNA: TGTGCCAGCAGCTTAGCGTCTAGAAACACCATATATTTT.

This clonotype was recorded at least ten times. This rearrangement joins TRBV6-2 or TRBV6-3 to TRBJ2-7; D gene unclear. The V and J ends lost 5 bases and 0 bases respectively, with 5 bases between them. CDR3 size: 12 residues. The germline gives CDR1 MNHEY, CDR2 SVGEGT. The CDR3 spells CASSRTSYEQYF. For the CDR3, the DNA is TGTGCCAGCAGTCGAACCTCCTACGAGCAGTACTTC.

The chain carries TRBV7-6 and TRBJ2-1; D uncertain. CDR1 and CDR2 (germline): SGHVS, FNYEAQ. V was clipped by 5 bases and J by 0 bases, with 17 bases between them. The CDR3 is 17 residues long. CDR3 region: CASSEDVQPSSYNEQFF. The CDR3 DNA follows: TGTGCCAGCAGCGAAGATGTCCAACCCAGCTCCTACAATGAGCAGTTCTTC.

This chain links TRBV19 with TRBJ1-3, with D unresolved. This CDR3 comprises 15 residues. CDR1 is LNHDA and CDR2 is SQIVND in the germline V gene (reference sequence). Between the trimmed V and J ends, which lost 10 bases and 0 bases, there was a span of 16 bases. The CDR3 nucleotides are TGTGCCACTTGTCGGAGTCCCCGCTCTGGAAACACCATATATTTT. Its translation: CATCRSPRSGNTIYF.

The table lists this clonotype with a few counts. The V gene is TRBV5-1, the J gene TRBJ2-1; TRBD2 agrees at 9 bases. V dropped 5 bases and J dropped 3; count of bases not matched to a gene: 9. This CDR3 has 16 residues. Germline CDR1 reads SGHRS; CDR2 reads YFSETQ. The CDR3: CASRGTGTSIYNEQFF. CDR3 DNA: TGCGCCAGCAGAGGAACCGGGACTAGCATCTACAATGAGCAGTTCTTC.

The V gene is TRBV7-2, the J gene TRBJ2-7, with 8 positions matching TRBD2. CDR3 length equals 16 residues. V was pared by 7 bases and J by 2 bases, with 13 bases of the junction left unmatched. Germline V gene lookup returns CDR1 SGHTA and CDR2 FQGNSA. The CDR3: CASTGLKGLGTYEQYF. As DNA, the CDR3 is TGTGCCAGCACGGGCTTGAAGGGACTAGGGACCTACGAGCAGTACTTC.

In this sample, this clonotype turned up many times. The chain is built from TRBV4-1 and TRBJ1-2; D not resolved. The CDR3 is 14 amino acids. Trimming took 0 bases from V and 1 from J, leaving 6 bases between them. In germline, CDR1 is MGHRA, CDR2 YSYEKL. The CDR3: CASSQDWGNYGYTF. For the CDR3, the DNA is TGCGCCAGCAGCCAAGATTGGGGTAACTATGGCTACACCTTC.

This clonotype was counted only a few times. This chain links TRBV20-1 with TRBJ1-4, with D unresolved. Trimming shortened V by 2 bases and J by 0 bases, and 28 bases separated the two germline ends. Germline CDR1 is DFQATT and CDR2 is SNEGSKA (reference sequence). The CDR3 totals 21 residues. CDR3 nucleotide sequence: TGCAGTGCTAGAAGAGGAGGAGGTGGGCGAGTTTCCGTGGCAACTAATGAAAAACTGTTTTTT. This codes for CSARRGGGGRVSVATNEKLFF.

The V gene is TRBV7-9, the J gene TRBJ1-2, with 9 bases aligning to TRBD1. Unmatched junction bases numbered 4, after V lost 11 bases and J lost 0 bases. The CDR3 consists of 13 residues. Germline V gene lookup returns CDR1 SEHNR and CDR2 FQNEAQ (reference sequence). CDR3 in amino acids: CAQQGATNYGYTF. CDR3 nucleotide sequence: TGTGCCCAACAGGGGGCCACTAACTATGGCTACACCTTC.

The CDR3 nucleotides read TGTGCCAGCAAAAGGAGCGTCAATCAGCCCCAGCATTTT. This translates into CASKRSVNQPQHF. The V and J genes are TRBV6-1 and TRBJ1-5, with D unresolved. CDR3 length: 13 residues. V lost 7 bases to trimming and J lost 3 bases, with 10 bases between them. In germline, CDR1 is MNHNS, CDR2 SASEGT.

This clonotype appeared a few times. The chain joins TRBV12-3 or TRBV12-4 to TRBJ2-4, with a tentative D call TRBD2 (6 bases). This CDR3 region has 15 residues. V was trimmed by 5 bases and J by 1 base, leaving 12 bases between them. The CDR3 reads CASSRASAAKNIQYF. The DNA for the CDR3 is TGTGCCAGCAGTCGCGCTAGCGCGGCCAAAAACATTCAGTACTTC.

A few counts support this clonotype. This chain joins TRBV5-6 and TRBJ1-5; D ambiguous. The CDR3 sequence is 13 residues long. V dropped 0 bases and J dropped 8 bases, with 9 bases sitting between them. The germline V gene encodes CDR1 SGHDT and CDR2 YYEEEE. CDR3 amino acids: CASSLGGLKPQHF. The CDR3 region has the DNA TGTGCCAGCAGCTTGGGGGGTTTAAAGCCCCAGCATTTT.

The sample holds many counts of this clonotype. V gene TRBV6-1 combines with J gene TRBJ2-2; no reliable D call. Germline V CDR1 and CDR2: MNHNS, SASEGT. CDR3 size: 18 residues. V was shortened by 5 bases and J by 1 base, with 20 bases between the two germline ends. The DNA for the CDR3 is TGTGCCAGCAGTCCCGAACTCACGACAATCCTGAACACCGGGGAGCTGTTTTTT. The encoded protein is CASSPELTTILNTGELFF.

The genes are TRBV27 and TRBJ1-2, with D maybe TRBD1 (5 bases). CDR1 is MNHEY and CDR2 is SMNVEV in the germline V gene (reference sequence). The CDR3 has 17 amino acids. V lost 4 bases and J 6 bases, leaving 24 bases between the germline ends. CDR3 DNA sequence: TGTGCCAGCAGTTACCACGTTCAGACAGCCACCGGTGATGGCTACACCTTC. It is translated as CASSYHVQTATGDGYTF.

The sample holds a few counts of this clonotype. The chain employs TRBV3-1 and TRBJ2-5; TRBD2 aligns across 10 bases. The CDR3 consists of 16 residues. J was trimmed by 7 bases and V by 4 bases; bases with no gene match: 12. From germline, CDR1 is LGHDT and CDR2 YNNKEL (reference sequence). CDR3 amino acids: CASSPLAGDGEWTQYF. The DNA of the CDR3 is TGTGCCAGCAGCCCCCTAGCGGGAGATGGAGAGTGGACCCAGTACTTC.

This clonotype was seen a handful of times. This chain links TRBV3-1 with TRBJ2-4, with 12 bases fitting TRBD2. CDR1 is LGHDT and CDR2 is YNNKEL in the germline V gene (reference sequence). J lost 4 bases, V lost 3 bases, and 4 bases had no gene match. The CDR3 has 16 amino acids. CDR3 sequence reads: CASSHTSGGPKNIQYF. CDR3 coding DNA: TGTGCCAGCAGCCACACTAGCGGGGGGCCAAAAAACATTCAGTACTTC. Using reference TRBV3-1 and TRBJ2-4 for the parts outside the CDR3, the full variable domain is DTAVSQTPKYLVTQMGNDKSIKCEQNLGHDTMYWYKQDSKKFLKIMFSYNNKELIINETVPNRFSPKSPDKAHLNLHINSLELGDSAVYFCASSHTSGGPKNIQYFGAGTRLSVL.

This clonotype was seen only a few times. The CDR3 reads CASSLQTGSMDEQYF. CDR3 sequence (DNA): TGCGCCAGCAGCTTGCAGACAGGGAGTATGGACGAGCAGTACTTC. The chain employs TRBV5-1 and TRBJ2-7; 7 positions agree with TRBD1. CDR1 and CDR2 from the germline V gene are SGHRS and YFSETQ. The CDR3 is 15 amino acids. The V segment lost 1 base and the J segment 5 bases; nucleotides outside the gene matches: 9.

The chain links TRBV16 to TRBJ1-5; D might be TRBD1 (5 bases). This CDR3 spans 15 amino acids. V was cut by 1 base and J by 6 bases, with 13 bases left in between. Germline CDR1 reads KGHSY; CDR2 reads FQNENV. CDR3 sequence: CASSQYGTPFQPQHF. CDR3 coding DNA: TGTGCCAGCAGCCAATACGGGACCCCCTTTCAGCCCCAGCATTTT.